This T cell receptor beta chain was captured in a study of breast tumors, draining lymph nodes, adjacent tissues. One entry per CDR3 protein, called by TCRdb with MiXCR from the multiplex PCR reads. The sample shows more than 85,000 distinct CDR3 sequences, 21% of them seen only once. In its sample, this clonotype was seen many times. As yet, its antigen is unknown. The ends were cut back, 8 bases at V and 7 bases at J, with 15 bases in the middle. Germline values: CDR1 MNHEY, CDR2 SMNVEV (reference sequence). The CDR3 sequence is 13 residues long. Axillary draining lymph nodes of breast cancer patients supplied the node samples. General study results and limits: Tumors had less TCR diversity than lymph nodes, more than nontumor tissue. The lymph node origin of tumor T cells was framed as consistent with a hypothesis, not demonstrated. Findings are consistent with lymph node origin and intratumoral expansion of most tumor T cells.

The chain has TRBV27 and TRBJ2-1; D might be TRBD1 (6 bases). The specimen was axillary lymph node tissue. The clonotype comes from a female donor with breast cancer. Some clones in this sample may be carry-over from other donors' samples. CDR3 in amino acids: CASYTLRGNEQFF. The CDR3 DNA sequence: TGTGCCAGCTATACACTAAGGGGGAATGAGCAGTTCTTC.